This TCR beta chain originates from a study of blood T cell repertoires in COVID-19. Study background: Samples taken during acute and convalescent COVID-19 were collected in the United States, Italy and Spain. In each case, the material was cDNA or gDNA derived from T cells, B-cell-depleted T cells, or PBMCs.

Cohort assignment relied on participant-reported clinical history. The V gene's germline CDR1 is SGHVS and CDR2 FNYEAQ. V lost 5 bases, J lost 4 bases, and 10 bases stayed unmatched. The CDR3 runs to 15 residues. Authors' data handling: Reference gene primer amplification in the assay estimated nucleated cell counts. The table came from immunoSEQ multiplex PCR; TCRdb's copy has only in-frame clones and leaves some out. V, J and clone size are those of that table, while D and trimming were read from the DNA. There are 200,000 to 250,000 clones in the sample; under 90% occur only once, and roughly 5% lies in the top ten.

The V gene is TRBV7-6, the J gene TRBJ2-7; 8 bases align to TRBD1. The sample comprised PBMCs or T cells enriched from blood (not recorded which). The clonotype originates from a woman aged 50 to 60 who had been exposed to COVID-19. CDR3 in DNA: TGTGCCAGCAGCCCGAGGACAGGGTATGGTTACGAGCAGTACTTC. Protein product: CASSPRTGYGYEQYF.